These T cell receptor beta chains were read from a single sample in a study of shared clonotypes between healthy human individuals. Here immunoSEQ multiplex PCR was the method, and the copy in TCRdb shows in-frame clones only, minus some. This sample has around 700,000 clones, with 74% found just once. Sequencing was done on a sample of memory CD4+ T cells sorted from blood. The source is a woman aged 25 to 39 in good health. The CDR3 runs from the conserved cysteine through the conserved F or W. A D gene is named only where the DNA matches it firmly. Not every row has a clone size; where given, it reads once, few, many or a size class.

>.|.|16|TRBV29-1|TRBJ1-2
TGCAGCGCCCTATACCGGGACCGTATGACTAACTATGGCTACACCTTC
CSALYRDRMTNYGYTF
>TRBD2|.|15|TRBV6-6|TRBJ2-3
TGTGCCAGCAGCAGAGCGGGAGGGGGCACAGATACGCAGTATTTT
CASSRAGGGTDTQYF
>TRBD1|.|16|TRBV15|TRBJ2-1
TGTGCCACCAGCCGCACCTCCGGGACAGGGGGAAATGAGCAGTTCTTC
CATSRTSGTGGNEQFF
>.|.|14|TRBV5-4|TRBJ2-7
TGTGCCAGCAGCTTGGCCGGGCACTCCTACGAGCAGTACTTC
CASSLAGHSYEQYF
>.|.|14|TRBV2|TRBJ2-1
TGTGCCAGCAGTCCCCGGAACACGGGGAATGAGCAGTTCTTC
CASSPRNTGNEQFF
>TRBD1|.|16|TRBV5-1|TRBJ1-2
TGCGCCAGCAGCCGTTCCCCGGGACAGGATAACTATGGCTACACCTTC
CASSRSPGQDNYGYTF
>TRBD2|.|18|TRBV5-8|TRBJ2-2
TGTGCCAGCAGCTCCCCGGGACTAGCGGTAACGAACACCGGGGAGCTGTTTTTT
CASSSPGLAVTNTGELFF
>TRBD1|.|15|TRBV27|TRBJ1-2
TGTGCCAGCAGTTTCTCGACAGGGGGGAACTATGGCTACACCTTC
CASSFSTGGNYGYTF
>.|.|14|TRBV6-1|TRBJ1-1
TGTGCCAGCAGTGAAGTTTTCAGTGGGGGGGAAGCTTTCTTT
CASSEVFSGGEAFF
>.|.|14|TRBV6-6|TRBJ1-5
TGTGCCAGCAGTTTACAGAATAGCAATCAGCCCCAGCATTTT
CASSLQNSNQPQHF
>.|.|13|TRBV5-1|TRBJ2-7
TGCGCCAGCAGTCTTTCCCTACGGCACGAGCAGTACTTC
CASSLSLRHEQYF
>.|.|14|TRBV6-5|TRBJ2-5
TGTGCCAGCAGTCCGTTCATGAACTCAGAGACCCAGTACTTC
CASSPFMNSETQYF
>TRBD2|.|17|TRBV5-4|TRBJ2-1
TGTGCCTACGGGTCGGTAGCGGGAGGGCCAATGTCCAATGAGCAGTTCTTC
CAYGSVAGGPMSNEQFF
>.|few|14|TRBV19|TRBJ2-3
TGTGCCAGTAGTCCGCGACAGCGCACAGATACGCAGTATTTT
CASSPRQRTDTQYF
>.|.|14|TRBV2|TRBJ1-1
TGTGCCAGCAGTAAGACTTTCATGAACACTGAAGCTTTCTTT
CASSKTFMNTEAFF
>.|.|11|TRBV29-1|TRBJ1-1
TGCAGCGTTGAAGGGACAGTGAAAGCTTTCTTT
CSVEGTVKAFF
>.|few|14|TRBV11-2|TRBJ2-3
TGTGCCAGCAGCCCCGGACCTACCACAGATACGCAGTATTTT
CASSPGPTTDTQYF
>.|.|14|TRBV6-1|TRBJ1-2
TGTGCCAGCAGTGAAGTGAAGGGGTTGGGAGGCTACACCTTC
CASSEVKGLGGYTF
>.|.|16|TRBV15|TRBJ1-5
TGTGCCACCAGCATCCGACCAGGACGGAACAATCAGCCCCAGCATTTT
CATSIRPGRNNQPQHF
>.|.|12|TRBV10-1|TRBJ2-7
TGCGCCAGCAGCGGAGGGGCTTACGAGCAGTACTTC
CASSGGAYEQYF
>.|.|13|TRBV28|TRBJ2-7
TGTGCCACCCTTAGGACGTCCGCCTACGAGCAGTACTTC
CATLRTSAYEQYF
>TRBD1|.|14|TRBV19|TRBJ1-2
TGTGCCAGTAGGATACAGGGGGCAGGGTATGGCTACACCTTC
CASRIQGAGYGYTF
>TRBD1|.|14|TRBV6-1|TRBJ2-7
TGTGCCAGCAAGAGGGACAGGGAGTCCCACGAGCAGTACTTC
CASKRDRESHEQYF
>.|few|13|TRBV9|TRBJ1-2
TGTGCCAGCAGCGTAGGACAGAACTATGGCTACACCTTC
CASSVGQNYGYTF
>.|many|16|TRBV11-2|TRBJ2-3
TGTGCCAGCGGTCTCATGTCCCAGCTTACCACAGATACGCAGTATTTT
CASGLMSQLTTDTQYF
>.|.|16|TRBV4-1|TRBJ2-1
TGCGCCAGCAGCCAAGATTTAGTCAATTCCTACAATGAGCAGTTCTTC
CASSQDLVNSYNEQFF
>TRBD1|.|14|TRBV5-8|TRBJ1-4
TGTGCCAGCAGAACTCAGGGGGCAGGCGAAAAACTGTTTTTT
CASRTQGAGEKLFF
>.|few|13|TRBV15|TRBJ2-1
TGTGCCACCAGCAGTCTCCAGGTATTTGAGCAGTTCTTC
CATSSLQVFEQFF
>TRBD2|.|15|TRBV5-1|TRBJ2-1
TGCGCCAGCAGCTTGGCCGTAGCGGGCGACAATGAGCAGTTCTTC
CASSLAVAGDNEQFF
>TRBD1|.|15|TRBV6-6|TRBJ2-4
TGTGCCAGCAGTAAGCAGGTGACAGGGGTGAACATTCAGTACTTC
CASSKQVTGVNIQYF
>TRBD1|.|18|TRBV11-2|TRBJ1-5
TGTGCCAGCGTCTCGGGGGAGGGGGCCTCACCTAGCAATCAGCCCCAGCATTTT
CASVSGEGASPSNQPQHF
>TRBD1|.|14|TRBV29-1|TRBJ1-1
TGCAGCGTCCGACAGGGGACGGCGAACACTGAAGCTTTCTTT
CSVRQGTANTEAFF
>TRBD2|.|19|TRBV28|TRBJ2-1
TGTGCCAGCAGTTCCCACGGGGGTCGAGAGGGAGGGTATTACAATGAGCAGTTCTTC
CASSSHGGREGGYYNEQFF
>.|.|14|TRBV6-6|TRBJ1-2
TGTGCCAGCAGTTACTTACAGGGTAACTATGGCTACACCTTC
CASSYLQGNYGYTF
>TRBD2|.|14|TRBV2|TRBJ2-4
TGTGCCAGCAGCAGACTAGCCCGAGACAACATTCAGTACTTC
CASSRLARDNIQYF
>.|few|17|TRBV4-2|TRBJ1-3
TGTGCCAGCAGCCAAGACCCGTCGGCAGTCATTGGAAACACCATATATTTT
CASSQDPSAVIGNTIYF
>.|.|14|TRBV6-1|TRBJ1-1
TGTGCCAGTACTCGACTCGATCAGGGCACTGAAGCTTTCTTT
CASTRLDQGTEAFF
>.|.|14|TRBV11-2|TRBJ2-7
TGTGCCAGCAGCTTAGATGGGCAGAGGTACGAGCAGTACTTC
CASSLDGQRYEQYF
>.|.|14|TRBV7-9|TRBJ2-1
TGTGCCAGCAGCTTAGCCGGGAGTTACAATGAGCAGTTCTTC
CASSLAGSYNEQFF
>.|.|11|TRBV10-3|TRBJ1-1
TGTGCCATCAGTTCAGGGGCGGAAGCTTTCTTT
CAISSGAEAFF